This T cell receptor beta chain stems from a study of T cells after yellow fever vaccination. TCRdb independently ran MiXCR on the 5' RACE reads; one entry per CDR3 protein. This table has 150,000 to 200,000 distinct CDR3 sequences, about 7% appearing once. In this sample, this clonotype turned up many times. Germline CDR1 reads SGHTA; CDR2 reads FQGTGA. V lost 2 bases to trimming and J lost 6 bases; unmatched junction nucleotides: 4. The CDR3 is 14 amino acids. The V gene is TRBV7-3, the J gene TRBJ2-1, with 7 bases lining up with TRBD2. Source: CD4+ T cells sorted from PBMCs, taken 5 to 6 days after the first yellow fever vaccination. The clonotype was recovered from a man between 18 and 35 years old who received the YFV17D yellow fever vaccine. The CDR3 bases are TGTGCCAGCAGCTTACTAGCGGCGAGCAATGAGCAGTTCTTC. Residues: CASSLLAASNEQFF.